The rows below give T cell receptor beta chains drawn from one sample of a study of cytomegalovirus exposure and HLA in healthy donors. Only in-frame clones appear in the TCRdb table, and some are missing; sequencing was by immunoSEQ multiplex PCR. The repertoire consists of just under 150,000 clones, with roughly 89% occurring once and the leading ten covering 4.5% to 5.5%. Sequenced input: PBMCs. These TCRs come from a young man in good health and CMV-seropositive. Both conserved end residues are trimmed from each CDR3.

j_call,v_call,cdr3_aa
TRBJ1-5,TRBV6-5,ASRPQGNQPQH
TRBJ2-5,TRBV4-2,ASSQPQETQY
TRBJ1-3,TRBV6-5,ASSYSSITSGNTIY
TRBJ1-2,TRBV10-1,ATGQAAEPAGGYT
TRBJ2-7,TRBV7-2,ASNPAGALTYEQY
TRBJ2-5,TRBV6-5,ASSYSYRQGGKTQY
TRBJ2-1,TRBV5-1,ASSLVNGRDNEQF
TRBJ2-7,TRBV18,ASSPSRQGSSEQY
TRBJ1-2,TRBV29-1,SVATTGTGGNHGYT
TRBJ1-1,TRBV6-1,ASSIYNTEAF
TRBJ1-1,TRBV28,ASSINWGQRTEAF
TRBJ1-2,TRBV5-1,ASRIAYRGLGYT
TRBJ1-1,TRBV10-1,ASRDSLNTEAF
TRBJ2-3,TRBV11-2,ASSLKPGAEADTQY
TRBJ2-4,TRBV2,ASSYGSGKNIQY
TRBJ1-5,TRBV6-6,ASSYLGQANQPQH
TRBJ1-1,TRBV15,ATRRQGSVTEAF
TRBJ2-7,TRBV19,ASSIGHSTEQY
TRBJ2-2,TRBV6-1,ASSVDRPYTGELF
TRBJ1-1,TRBV28,ASSFGVTEAF
TRBJ2-2,TRBV6-5,ASSSGSGSGELF
TRBJ1-6,TRBV27,ASSTESSYNSPLH
TRBJ1-5,TRBV7-9,ASSSGAGRGGNQPQH
TRBJ2-7,TRBV7-2,ASSYSSSGTYEQY
TRBJ1-1,TRBV5-5,ASSYSSGTGTINTEAF